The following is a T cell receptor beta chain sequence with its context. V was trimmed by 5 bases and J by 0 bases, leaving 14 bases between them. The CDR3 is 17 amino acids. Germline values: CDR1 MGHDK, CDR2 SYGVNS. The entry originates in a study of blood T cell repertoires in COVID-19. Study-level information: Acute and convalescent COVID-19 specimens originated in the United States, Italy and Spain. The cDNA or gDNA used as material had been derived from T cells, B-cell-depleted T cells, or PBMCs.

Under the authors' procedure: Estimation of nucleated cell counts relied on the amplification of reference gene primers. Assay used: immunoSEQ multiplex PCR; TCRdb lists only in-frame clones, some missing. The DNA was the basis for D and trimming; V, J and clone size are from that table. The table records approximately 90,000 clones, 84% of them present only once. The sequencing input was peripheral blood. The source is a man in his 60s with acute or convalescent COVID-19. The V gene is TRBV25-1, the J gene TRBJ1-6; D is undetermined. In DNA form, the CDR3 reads TGTGCCAGCAGTCCATACACGAGGAGCTCCTATAATTCACCCCTCCACTTT. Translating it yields CASSPYTRSSYNSPLHF.